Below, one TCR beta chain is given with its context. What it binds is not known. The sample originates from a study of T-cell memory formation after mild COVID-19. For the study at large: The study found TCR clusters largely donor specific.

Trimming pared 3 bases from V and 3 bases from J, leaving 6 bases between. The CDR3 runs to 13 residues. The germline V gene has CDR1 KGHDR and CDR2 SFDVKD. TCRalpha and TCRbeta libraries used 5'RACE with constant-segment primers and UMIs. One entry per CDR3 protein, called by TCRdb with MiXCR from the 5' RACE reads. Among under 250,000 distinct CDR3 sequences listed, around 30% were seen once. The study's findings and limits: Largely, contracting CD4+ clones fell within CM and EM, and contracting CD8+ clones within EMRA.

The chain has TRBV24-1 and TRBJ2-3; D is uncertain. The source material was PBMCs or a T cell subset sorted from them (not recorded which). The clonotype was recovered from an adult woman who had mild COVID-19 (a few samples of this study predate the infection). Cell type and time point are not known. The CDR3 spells CATSDPPTDTQYF. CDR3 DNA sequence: TGTGCCACCAGTGATCCACCTACAGATACGCAGTATTTT.